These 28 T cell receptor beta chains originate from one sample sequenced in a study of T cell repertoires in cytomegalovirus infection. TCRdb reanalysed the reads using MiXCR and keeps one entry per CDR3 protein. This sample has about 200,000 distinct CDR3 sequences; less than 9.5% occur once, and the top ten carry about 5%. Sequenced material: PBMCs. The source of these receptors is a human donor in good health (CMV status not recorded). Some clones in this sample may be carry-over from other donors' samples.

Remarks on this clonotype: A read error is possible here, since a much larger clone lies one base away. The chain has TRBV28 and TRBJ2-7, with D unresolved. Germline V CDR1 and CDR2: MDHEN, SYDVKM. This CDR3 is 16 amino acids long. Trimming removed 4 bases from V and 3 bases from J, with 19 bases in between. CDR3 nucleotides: TGTGCCAGCAGTTCGAGGTACAGCGAGATATTCTACGAGCAGTACTTC. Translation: CASSSRYSEIFYEQYF.

This chain's CDR3 is CATADGQGVHEQYF. The CDR3 DNA follows: TGTGCCACCGCGGATGGACAGGGAGTGCACGAGCAGTACTTC. The chain uses TRBV5-5 and TRBJ2-7; TRBD1 agrees at 8 bases. CDR3 length equals 14 residues. Unmatched junction bases numbered 13, after V lost 9 bases and J lost 5 bases. Germline CDR1 reads SGHKS; CDR2 reads YYEKEE (reference sequence). The variable domain in full, with the rest retrieved from reference TRBV5-5 and TRBJ2-7, is DAGVTQSPTHLIKTRGQQVTLRCSPISGHKSVSWYQQVLGQGPQFIFQYYEKEERGRGNFPDRFSARQFPNYSSELNVNALLLGDSALYLCATADGQGVHEQYFGPGTRLTVT.

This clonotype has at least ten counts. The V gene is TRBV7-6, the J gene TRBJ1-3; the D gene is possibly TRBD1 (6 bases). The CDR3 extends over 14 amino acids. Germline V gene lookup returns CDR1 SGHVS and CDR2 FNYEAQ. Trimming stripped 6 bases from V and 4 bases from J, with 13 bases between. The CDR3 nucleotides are TGTGCCAGCAGACCCACAGGGACGGGAAACACCATATATTTT. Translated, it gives CASRPTGTGNTIYF.

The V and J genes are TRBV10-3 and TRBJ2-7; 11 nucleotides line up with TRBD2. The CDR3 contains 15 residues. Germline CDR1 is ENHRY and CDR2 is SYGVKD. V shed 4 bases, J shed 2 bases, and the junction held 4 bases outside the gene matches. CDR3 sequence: CAISVAGGGTYEQYF. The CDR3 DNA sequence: TGTGCCATCAGTGTAGCGGGAGGGGGAACCTACGAGCAGTACTTC.

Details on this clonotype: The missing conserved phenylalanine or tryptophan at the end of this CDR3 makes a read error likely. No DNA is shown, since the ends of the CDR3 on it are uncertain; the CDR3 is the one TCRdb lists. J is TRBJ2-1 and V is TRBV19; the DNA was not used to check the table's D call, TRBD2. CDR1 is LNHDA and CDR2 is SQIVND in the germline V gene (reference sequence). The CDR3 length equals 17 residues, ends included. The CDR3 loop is CASSLVASGSFLHEQCL.

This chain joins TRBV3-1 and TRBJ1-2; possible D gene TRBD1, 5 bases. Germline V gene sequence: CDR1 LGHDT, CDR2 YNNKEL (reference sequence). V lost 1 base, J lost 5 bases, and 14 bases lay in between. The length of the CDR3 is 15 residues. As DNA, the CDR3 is TGTGCCAGCAGCCAAGGTCGGTCAGGGCCATATGGCTACACCTTC. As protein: CASSQGRSGPYGYTF. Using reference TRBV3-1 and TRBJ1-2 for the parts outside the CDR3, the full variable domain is DTAVSQTPKYLVTQMGNDKSIKCEQNLGHDTMYWYKQDSKKFLKIMFSYNNKELIINETVPNRFSPKSPDKAHLNLHINSLELGDSAVYFCASSQGRSGPYGYTFGSGTRLTVV.

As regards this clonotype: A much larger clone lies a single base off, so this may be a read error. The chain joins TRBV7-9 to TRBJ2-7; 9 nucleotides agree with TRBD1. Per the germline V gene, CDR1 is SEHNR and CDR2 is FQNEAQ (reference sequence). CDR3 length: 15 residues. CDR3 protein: CASSFGQGMFYKQYF. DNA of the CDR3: TGTGCCAGCAGCTTCGGACAGGGGATGTTCTACAAGCAGTACTTC. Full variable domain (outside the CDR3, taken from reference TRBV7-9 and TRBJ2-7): DTGVSQNPRHKITKRGQNVTFRCDPISEHNRLYWYRQTLGQGPEFLTYFQNEAQLEKSRLLSDRFSAERPKGSFSTLEIQRTEQGDSAMYLCASSFGQGMFYKQYFGPGTRLTVT.

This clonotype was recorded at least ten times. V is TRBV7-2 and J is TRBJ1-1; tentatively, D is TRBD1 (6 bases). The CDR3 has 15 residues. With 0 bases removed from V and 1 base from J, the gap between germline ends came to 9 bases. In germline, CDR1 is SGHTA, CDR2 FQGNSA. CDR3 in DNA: TGTGCCAGCAGCTTAGCAACGGGGGCGAACACTGAAGCTTTCTTT. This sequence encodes CASSLATGANTEAFF.

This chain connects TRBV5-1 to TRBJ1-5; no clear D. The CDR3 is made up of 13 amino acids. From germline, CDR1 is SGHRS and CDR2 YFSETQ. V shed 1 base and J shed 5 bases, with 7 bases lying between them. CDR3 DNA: TGCGCCAGCAGCTTGTTGGGGTATCAGCCCCAGCATTTT. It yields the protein CASSLLGYQPQHF.

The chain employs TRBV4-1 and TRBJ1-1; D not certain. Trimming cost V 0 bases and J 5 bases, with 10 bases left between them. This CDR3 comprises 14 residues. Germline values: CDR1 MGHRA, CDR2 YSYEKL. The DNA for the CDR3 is TGCGCCAGCAGCCAAGATCATGGGAGGACTGAAGCTTTCTTT. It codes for CASSQDHGRTEAFF.

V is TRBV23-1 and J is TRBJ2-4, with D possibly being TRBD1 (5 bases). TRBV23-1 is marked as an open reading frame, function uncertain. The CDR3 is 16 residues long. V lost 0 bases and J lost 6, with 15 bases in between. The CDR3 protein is CASSQSRQPRGNIQYF. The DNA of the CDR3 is TGCGCCAGCAGTCAATCACGCCAACCTAGGGGAAACATTCAGTACTTC.

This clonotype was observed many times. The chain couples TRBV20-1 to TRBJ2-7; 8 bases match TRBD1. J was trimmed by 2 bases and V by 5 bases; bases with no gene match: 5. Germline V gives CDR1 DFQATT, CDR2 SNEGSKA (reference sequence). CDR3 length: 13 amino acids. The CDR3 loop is CSASRDRTYEQYF. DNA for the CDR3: TGCAGTGCTTCCCGGGACAGGACCTACGAGCAGTACTTC.

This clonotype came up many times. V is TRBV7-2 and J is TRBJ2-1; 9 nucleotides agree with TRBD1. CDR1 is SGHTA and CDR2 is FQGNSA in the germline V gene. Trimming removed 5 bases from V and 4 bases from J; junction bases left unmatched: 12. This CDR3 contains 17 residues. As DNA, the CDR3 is TGTGCCAGCAGCAACACAACAGGGGGCCTACTATACAATGAGCAGTTCTTC. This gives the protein CASSNTTGGLLYNEQFF.

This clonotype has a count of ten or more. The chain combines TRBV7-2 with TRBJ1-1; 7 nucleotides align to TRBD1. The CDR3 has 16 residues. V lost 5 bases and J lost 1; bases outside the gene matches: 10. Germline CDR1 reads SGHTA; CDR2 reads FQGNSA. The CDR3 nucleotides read TGTGCCAGCAGCACCCAGACAGGGAGGGGGAACACTGAAGCTTTCTTT. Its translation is CASSTQTGRGNTEAFF.

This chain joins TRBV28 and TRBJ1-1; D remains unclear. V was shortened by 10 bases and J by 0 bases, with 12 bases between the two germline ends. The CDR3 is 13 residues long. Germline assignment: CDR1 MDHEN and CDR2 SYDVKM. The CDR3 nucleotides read TGTGCCATTACGACGGTCATGAACACTGAAGCTTTCTTT. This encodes CAITTVMNTEAFF.

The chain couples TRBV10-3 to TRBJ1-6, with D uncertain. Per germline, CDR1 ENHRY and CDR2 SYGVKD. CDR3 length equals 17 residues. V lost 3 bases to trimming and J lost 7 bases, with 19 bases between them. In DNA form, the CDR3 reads TGTGCCATCAGTGATGCGACGTTAAACTCTAAAAATTCACCCCTCCACTTT. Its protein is CAISDATLNSKNSPLHF.

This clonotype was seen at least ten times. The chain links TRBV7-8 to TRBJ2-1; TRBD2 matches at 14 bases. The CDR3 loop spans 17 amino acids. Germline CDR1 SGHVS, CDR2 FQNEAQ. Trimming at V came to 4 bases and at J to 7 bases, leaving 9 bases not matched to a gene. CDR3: CASSSGLAGGQFNEQFF. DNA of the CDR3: TGTGCCAGCAGCTCCGGACTAGCGGGAGGCCAATTTAATGAGCAGTTCTTC.

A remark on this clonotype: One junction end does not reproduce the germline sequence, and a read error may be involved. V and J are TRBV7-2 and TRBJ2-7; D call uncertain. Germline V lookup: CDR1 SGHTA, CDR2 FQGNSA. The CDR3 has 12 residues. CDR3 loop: CASRLSSYDQYF. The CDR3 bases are TGTGCCAGCAGACTCAGCTCCTACGATCAGTACTTC.

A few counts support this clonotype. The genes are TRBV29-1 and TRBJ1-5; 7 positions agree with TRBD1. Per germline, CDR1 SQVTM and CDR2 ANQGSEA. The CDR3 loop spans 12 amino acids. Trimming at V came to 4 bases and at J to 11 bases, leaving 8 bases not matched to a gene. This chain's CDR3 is CSVVSTGTAQHF. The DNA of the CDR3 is TGCAGCGTTGTATCGACAGGGACGGCCCAGCATTTT.

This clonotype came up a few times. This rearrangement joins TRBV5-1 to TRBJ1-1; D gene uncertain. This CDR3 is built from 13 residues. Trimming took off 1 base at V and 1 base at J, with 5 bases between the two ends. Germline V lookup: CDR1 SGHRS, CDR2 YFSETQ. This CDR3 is CASSLMTNTEAFF. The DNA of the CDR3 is TGCGCCAGCAGCTTGATGACGAACACTGAAGCTTTCTTT.

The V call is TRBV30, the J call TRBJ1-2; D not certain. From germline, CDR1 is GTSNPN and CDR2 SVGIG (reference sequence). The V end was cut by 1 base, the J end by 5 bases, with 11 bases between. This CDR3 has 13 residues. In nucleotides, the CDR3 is TGTGCCTGGAGTGAGTGGGAGTGGTATGGCTACACCTTC. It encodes CAWSEWEWYGYTF.

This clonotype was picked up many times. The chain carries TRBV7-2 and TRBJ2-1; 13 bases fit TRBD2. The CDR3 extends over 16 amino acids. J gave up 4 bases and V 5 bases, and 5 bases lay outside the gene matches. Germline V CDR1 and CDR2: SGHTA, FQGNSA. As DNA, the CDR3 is TGTGCCAGCAGCGAACCGGGACTAGCGGGATACAATGAGCAGTTCTTC. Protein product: CASSEPGLAGYNEQFF.

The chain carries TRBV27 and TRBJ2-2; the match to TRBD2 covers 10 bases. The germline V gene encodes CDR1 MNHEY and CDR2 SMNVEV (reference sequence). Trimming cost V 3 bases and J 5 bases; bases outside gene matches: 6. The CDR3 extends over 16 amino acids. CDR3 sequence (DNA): TGTGCCAGCAGTTTCGGCTTAGCGGGAGGTACCGGGGAGCTGTTTTTT. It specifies CASSFGLAGGTGELFF.

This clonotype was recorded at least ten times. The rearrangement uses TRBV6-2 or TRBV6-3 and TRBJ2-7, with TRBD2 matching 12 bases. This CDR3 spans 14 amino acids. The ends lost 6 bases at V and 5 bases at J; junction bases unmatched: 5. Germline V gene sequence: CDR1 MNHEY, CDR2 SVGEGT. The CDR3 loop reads CASRRLAGANEQYF. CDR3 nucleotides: TGTGCCAGCAGGAGACTAGCGGGAGCTAACGAGCAGTACTTC.

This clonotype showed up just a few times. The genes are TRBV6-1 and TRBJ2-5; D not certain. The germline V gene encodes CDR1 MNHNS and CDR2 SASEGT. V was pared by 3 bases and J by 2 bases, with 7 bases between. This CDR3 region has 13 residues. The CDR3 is CASSELGQETQYF. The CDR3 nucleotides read TGTGCCAGCAGTGAGCTAGGGCAAGAGACCCAGTACTTC.

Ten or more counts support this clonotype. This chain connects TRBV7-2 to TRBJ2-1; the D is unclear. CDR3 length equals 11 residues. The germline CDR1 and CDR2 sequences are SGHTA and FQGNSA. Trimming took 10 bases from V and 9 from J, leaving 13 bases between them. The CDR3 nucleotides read TGTGCCACCACGTCGGGCGCTGAGCAGTTCTTC. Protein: CATTSGAEQFF.

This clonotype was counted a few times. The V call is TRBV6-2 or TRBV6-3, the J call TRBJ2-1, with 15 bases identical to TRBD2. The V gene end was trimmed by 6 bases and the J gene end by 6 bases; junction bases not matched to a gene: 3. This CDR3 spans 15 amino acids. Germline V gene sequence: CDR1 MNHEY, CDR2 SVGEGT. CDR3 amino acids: CASSRTSGRANEQFF. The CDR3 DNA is TGTGCCAGCAGCCGGACTAGCGGGAGGGCCAATGAGCAGTTCTTC.

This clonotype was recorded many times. CDR3 nucleotide sequence: TGTGCCAGCAGCTTATACCGGGGGGCGCTGGTAGAAGGGGAGCTGTTTTTT. Translation: CASSLYRGALVEGELFF. The rearrangement links TRBV7-2 to TRBJ2-2; possible D gene TRBD2, 7 bases. Looked up from germline, CDR1 is SGHTA and CDR2 is FQGNSA. V lost 2 bases to trimming and J lost 8 bases, with 21 bases between them. This CDR3 has 17 amino acids.